This TCR beta chain appears in the sequencing data of a study of control samples from healthy donors and cancer patients. Some clones are missing from TCRdb's copy, which holds only in-frame ones; the method was immunoSEQ multiplex PCR. Counted here are about 25,000 clones, 75% to 85% occurring once; the ten biggest clones make up approximately 6.3%. The germline V gene has CDR1 GTSNPN and CDR2 SVGIG (reference sequence). This CDR3 region has 13 residues. The receptor comes from a woman aged 55-70 years with head and neck cancer. The V call is TRBV30, the J call TRBJ1-5; 9 positions agree with TRBD1. Specimen: PBMCs. CDR3 in DNA: TGTGTCTCGAACGGGACAGGGTTTGAGCCCCAGCATTTT. This sequence encodes CVSNGTGFEPQHF.